One T cell receptor (beta chain) is described in this entry. Measured with immunoSEQ multiplex PCR; TCRdb has only the in-frame clones, and not every one. The repertoire holds about 69,000 clones, with 88% as singletons. This record comes from a study of technical replicates of blood from a handful of donors. The sequence came from a human donor in good health. Some clones in this sample may be carry-over from other donors' samples. The material sequenced was PBMCs.

Written as DNA, the CDR3 is TGTGCCAGCAGCTTAGCAGCCTGGGAGACCCAGTACTTC. This sequence encodes CASSLAAWETQYF. This sequence joins TRBV7-2 and TRBJ2-5; D not resolved. V lost 0 bases and J 5 bases, leaving 7 bases between the germline ends. Germline loops: CDR1 SGHTA, CDR2 FQGNSA. This CDR3 has 13 amino acids.